The 23 T cell receptor beta chains presented below share a single source sample, sequenced in a study of PD-L1 blockade in urothelial cancer. The time point is: pretreatment peripheral blood. Sequencing was performed with immunoSEQ multiplex PCR; in TCRdb, only in-frame clones are kept and a portion is missing. The profile shows 75,000 to 95,000 clones, over 80% of them singletons. This specimen was PBMCs, taken around atezolizumab (anti-PD-L1) treatment. These receptors all come from a man between 40 and 49 years old with urothelial cancer.

This clone has only a few counts. The rearrangement links TRBV6-5 to TRBJ1-2, with 9 bases lining up with TRBD1. J lost 4 bases, V lost 6 bases, and 6 bases had no gene match. CDR1 and CDR2 from the germline V gene are MNHEY and SVGAGI. The CDR3 contains 14 residues. CDR3 nucleotide sequence: TGTGCCAGCAGATCGGACAGGGGTACCTATGGCTACACCTTC. It yields the protein CASRSDRGTYGYTF.

This clone was seen just once. This rearrangement joins TRBV5-1 to TRBJ2-7, with TRBD1 matching over 8 bases. The CDR3 sequence is 14 residues long. After removal of 1 base from V and 4 bases from J, the junction contained 4 bases not matched to a gene. CDR1 and CDR2 (germline): SGHRS, YFSETQ. The CDR3, as DNA: TGCGCCAGCAGCTTGCCAGGGGGCCAGTACGAGCAGTACTTC. Protein product: CASSLPGGQYEQYF.

The gene calls are TRBV5-4 and TRBJ1-2; 8 bases are shared with TRBD1. The CDR3 consists of 14 residues. The germline CDR1 and CDR2 sequences are SGHNT and YYREEE (reference sequence). After removal of 4 bases from V and 4 bases from J, the junction contained 6 bases not matched to a gene. In nucleotides, the CDR3 is TGTGCCAGCAGCGGGACAGGCAACCGCTATGGCTACACCTTC. It specifies CASSGTGNRYGYTF.

Sample share makes this clone medium-sized. The chain combines TRBV5-4 with TRBJ2-7, with 9 bases lining up with TRBD1. The CDR3 consists of 19 residues. V gave up 3 bases and J gave up 0 bases; unmatched junction bases: 16. CDR1 and CDR2 from the germline V gene are SGHNT and YYREEE (reference sequence). In nucleotides, the CDR3 is TGTGCCAGCAGCTCCGACTGGGACAGGGACTGGGGGGGCTCCTACGAGCAGTACTTC. Translating gives CASSSDWDRDWGGSYEQYF.

This clone was picked up one time. This chain uses TRBV27 with TRBJ2-7; weak D call: TRBD2 (6 bases). Looked up from germline, CDR1 is MNHEY and CDR2 is SMNVEV (reference sequence). V was clipped by 6 bases and J by 0 bases, with 15 bases between them. There are 15 residues in the CDR3. The CDR3 nucleotides are TGTGCCAGCAGGACGGGGGTGGGTGTCTCCTACGAGCAGTACTTC. Translating gives CASRTGVGVSYEQYF.

This clone was recorded only once. The V and J genes are TRBV7-2 and TRBJ2-3; 10 bases are shared with TRBD2. The CDR3 is 12 amino acids. Trimming at V came to 5 bases and at J to 11 bases, leaving 4 bases not matched to a gene. Germline V gene sequence: CDR1 SGHTA, CDR2 FQGNSA. The CDR3 DNA reads as TGTGCCAGCAGCCTACTAGCGGGAATGCAGTATTTT. Its translation is CASSLLAGMQYF.

The chain employs TRBV28 and TRBJ2-1; D possibly corresponds to TRBD2 (5 bases). This CDR3 has 11 amino acids. V dropped 5 bases and J dropped 13 bases, with 12 bases sitting between them. From germline, CDR1 is MDHEN and CDR2 SYDVKM. The CDR3 here is CASSLGGGQFF. CDR3 DNA sequence: TGTGCCAGCAGTCTGGGCGGAGGACAGTTCTTC.

The chain uses TRBV2 and TRBJ1-5; D remains ambiguous. Between the trimmed V and J ends, which lost 6 bases and 7 bases, there was a span of 13 bases. The CDR3 sequence is 13 residues long. Germline V gene data show CDR1 as SNHLY and CDR2 as FYNNEI. The CDR3 DNA follows: TGTGCCAGCAGCCGCCTGGGGAGCCAGCCCCAGCATTTT. It is translated as CASSRLGSQPQHF. Complete variable domain (other parts from reference TRBV2 and TRBJ1-5): EPEVTQTPSHQVTQMGQEVILRCVPISNHLYFYWYRQILGQKVEFLVSFYNNEISEKSEIFDDQFSVERPDGSNFTLKIRSTKLEDSAMYFCASSRLGSQPQHFGDGTRLSIL.

V usage is TRBV6-5 and J usage is TRBJ2-5; TRBD2 is a possible D gene (6 bases). V lost 5 bases, J lost 1 base, and 14 bases lay in between. This CDR3 contains 15 residues. The germline V gene has CDR1 MNHEY and CDR2 SVGAGI. The CDR3 protein is CASSLLGLTQETQYF. The CDR3 nucleotides read TGTGCCAGCAGTCTTCTGGGACTCACCCAAGAGACCCAGTACTTC.

The chain uses TRBV11-2 and TRBJ1-3, with 7 bases aligning to TRBD1. In germline, CDR1 is SGHAT, CDR2 FQNNGV. J was trimmed by 0 bases and V by 10 bases; bases with no gene match: 6. The CDR3 consists of 14 residues. The CDR3, as DNA: TGTGCCACCACAGGGGACTTCTCTGGAAACACCATATATTTT. Amino acid sequence: CATTGDFSGNTIYF. The variable domain in full, completed from reference TRBV11-2 and TRBJ1-3, reads EAGVAQSPRYKIIEKRQSVAFWCNPISGHATLYWYQQILGQGPKLLIQFQNNGVVDDSQLPKDRFSAERLKGVDSTLKIQPAKLEDSAVYLCATTGDFSGNTIYFGEGSWLTVV.

The chain joins TRBV2 to TRBJ1-1; the D is unclear. V shed 8 bases and J shed 7 bases, with 14 bases lying between them. The germline CDR1 and CDR2 sequences are SNHLY and FYNNEI. The CDR3 has 12 amino acids. The CDR3 here is CASRGLKSEAFF. CDR3 nucleotides: TGTGCCAGCCGAGGACTTAAGAGTGAAGCTTTCTTT.

V and J are TRBV6-5 and TRBJ2-7; TRBD1 agrees at 9 bases. Germline-derived CDR1 and CDR2 are MNHEY and SVGAGI. V shed 6 bases, J shed 2 bases, and the junction held 8 bases outside the gene matches. There are 15 residues in the CDR3. The CDR3 DNA sequence: TGTGCCAGCAGGGAAACCGGGACAGGGCCCTACGAGCAGTACTTC. Its protein is CASRETGTGPYEQYF.

V is TRBV2 and J is TRBJ1-3, with TRBD1 identical over 9 bases. Germline-derived CDR1 and CDR2 are SNHLY and FYNNEI. J was trimmed by 4 bases and V by 6 bases; bases with no gene match: 1. The CDR3 has 13 amino acids. Written as DNA, the CDR3 is TGTGCCAGCAGAGGGACAGGGGGAAACACCATATATTTT. Translating gives CASRGTGGNTIYF.

V is TRBV19 and J is TRBJ2-5; 8 nucleotides match TRBD2. Trimming removed 6 bases from V and 4 bases from J; junction bases left unmatched: 7. This CDR3 has 14 amino acids. Germline-derived CDR1 and CDR2 are LNHDA and SQIVND (reference sequence). CDR3 protein: CASRRAGAGETQYF. The CDR3 coding sequence is TGTGCCAGTAGGAGAGCGGGAGCGGGAGAGACCCAGTACTTC.

The genes are TRBV13 and TRBJ1-2; TRBD1 is a possible D gene (5 bases). From germline, CDR1 is PRHDT and CDR2 FYEKMQ (reference sequence). The CDR3 runs to 13 residues. Trimming stripped 0 bases from V and 11 bases from J, with 13 bases between. CDR3 sequence: CASSLGEGRVYTF. CDR3 nucleotide sequence: TGTGCCAGCAGCTTAGGAGAGGGGAGGGTATACACCTTC.

The V gene is TRBV14, the J gene TRBJ2-6; perhaps TRBD1 as D (5 bases). Deletions cut 4 bases from V and 2 bases from J, with 12 bases between. The CDR3 totals 16 residues. The germline V gene has CDR1 SGHDN and CDR2 FVKESK. CDR3 nucleotide sequence: TGTGCCAGCAGCCGACCCGGACAACCTGGGGCCAACGTCCTGACTTTC. Residues: CASSRPGQPGANVLTF.

The V and J genes are TRBV9 and TRBJ2-1; 7 nucleotides agree with TRBD2. Germline V gene data show CDR1 as SGDLS and CDR2 as YYNGEE. V shed 4 bases and J 6 bases; nucleotides not matched to a gene: 4. The CDR3 has 13 residues. CDR3 region: CASSTRGVNEQFF. Here the CDR3 DNA reads TGTGCCAGCAGCACACGGGGGGTCAATGAGCAGTTCTTC. The whole variable domain, filled in from reference TRBV9 and TRBJ2-1, reads DSGVTQTPKHLITATGQRVTLRCSPRSGDLSVYWYQQSLDQGLQFLIQYYNGEERAKGNILERFSAQQFPDLHSELNLSSLELGDSALYFCASSTRGVNEQFFGPGTRLTVL.

Notes on this clone: Germline and junction disagree at one end, which may indicate a read error. The chain links TRBV11-2 to TRBJ1-2; the D gene is possibly TRBD1 (6 bases). The germline CDR1 and CDR2 sequences are SGHAT and FQNNGV. This CDR3 has 11 residues. In DNA, the CDR3 is TGTGCCAGCAGCCAGGGACACCCCCTCATCTTC. This translates into CASSQGHPLIF.

The rearrangement uses TRBV5-1 and TRBJ1-1; 9 bases map to TRBD1. This CDR3 region has 13 residues. Germline assignment: CDR1 SGHRS and CDR2 YFSETQ. Trimming cost V 0 bases and J 8 bases; bases outside gene matches: 2. CDR3: CASSLGGTGEAFF. CDR3 sequence (DNA): TGCGCCAGCAGCTTGGGCGGGACAGGGGAAGCTTTCTTT.

J is TRBJ2-5 and V is TRBV19; weak D call: TRBD1 (6 bases). Germline CDR1 is LNHDA and CDR2 is SQIVND (reference sequence). This CDR3 region has 15 residues. V lost 4 bases and J lost 4, with 16 bases in between. The CDR3 nucleotides read TGTGCCAGTAGTAGCCGGGACACCGGAGGAGAGACCCAGTACTTC. Translating gives CASSSRDTGGETQYF.

The CDR3 region has the DNA TGTGCCAGTAGTATAGACCGGTGGGAGACCCAGTACTTC. Translating it yields CASSIDRWETQYF. This chain links TRBV19 with TRBJ2-5; D uncertain. This CDR3 comprises 13 residues. Per the germline V gene, CDR1 is LNHDA and CDR2 is SQIVND (reference sequence). The germline V and J ends were trimmed by 0 bases and 5 bases, with 7 bases remaining between them.

The chain is built from TRBV11-2 and TRBJ1-1; D is unresolved. V was shortened by 5 bases and J by 1 base, with 11 bases between the two germline ends. Germline V CDR1 and CDR2: SGHAT, FQNNGV. CDR3 length: 14 amino acids. The CDR3 reads CASSPRAGNTEAFF. The CDR3 DNA is TGTGCCAGCAGCCCCCGGGCGGGGAACACTGAAGCTTTCTTT. Filled out from reference TRBV11-2 and TRBJ1-1, the complete variable domain reads EAGVAQSPRYKIIEKRQSVAFWCNPISGHATLYWYQQILGQGPKLLIQFQNNGVVDDSQLPKDRFSAERLKGVDSTLKIQPAKLEDSAVYLCASSPRAGNTEAFFGQGTRLTVV.

J is TRBJ2-7 and V is TRBV5-6; D ambiguous. The CDR3 contains 15 residues. CDR1 is SGHDT, CDR2 YYEEEE, per germline. V was pared by 2 bases and J by 0 bases, with 12 bases between. The CDR3, as DNA: TGTGCCAGCAGCTTCCGGTCCTCTAACTCCTACGAGCAGTACTTC. This codes for CASSFRSSNSYEQYF.